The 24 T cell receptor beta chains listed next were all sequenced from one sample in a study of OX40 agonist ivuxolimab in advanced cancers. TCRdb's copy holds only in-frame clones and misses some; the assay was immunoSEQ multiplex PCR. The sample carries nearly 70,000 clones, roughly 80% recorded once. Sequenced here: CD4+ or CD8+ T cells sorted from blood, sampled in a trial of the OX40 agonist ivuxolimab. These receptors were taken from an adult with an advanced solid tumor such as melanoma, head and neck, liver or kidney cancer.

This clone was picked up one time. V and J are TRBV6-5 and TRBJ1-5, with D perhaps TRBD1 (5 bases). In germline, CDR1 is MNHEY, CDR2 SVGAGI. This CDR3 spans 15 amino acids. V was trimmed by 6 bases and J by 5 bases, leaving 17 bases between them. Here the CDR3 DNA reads TGTGCCAGCAGCCCCGAGGGGAGGGCTGATCAGCCCCAGCATTTT. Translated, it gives CASSPEGRADQPQHF.

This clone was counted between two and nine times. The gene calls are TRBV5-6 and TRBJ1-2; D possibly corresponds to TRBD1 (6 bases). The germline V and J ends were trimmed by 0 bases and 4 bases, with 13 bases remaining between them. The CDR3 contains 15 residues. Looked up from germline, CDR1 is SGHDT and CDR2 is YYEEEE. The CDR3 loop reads CASSLEVRGRYGYTF. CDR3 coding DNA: TGTGCCAGCAGCTTGGAGGTCAGGGGACGCTATGGCTACACCTTC.

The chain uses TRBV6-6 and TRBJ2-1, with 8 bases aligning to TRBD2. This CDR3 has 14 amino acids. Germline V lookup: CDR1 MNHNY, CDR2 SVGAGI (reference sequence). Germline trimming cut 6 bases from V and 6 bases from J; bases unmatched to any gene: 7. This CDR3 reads CASRLAGGGNEQFF. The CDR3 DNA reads TGTGCCAGCAGGTTAGCCGGGGGGGGCAATGAGCAGTTCTTC.

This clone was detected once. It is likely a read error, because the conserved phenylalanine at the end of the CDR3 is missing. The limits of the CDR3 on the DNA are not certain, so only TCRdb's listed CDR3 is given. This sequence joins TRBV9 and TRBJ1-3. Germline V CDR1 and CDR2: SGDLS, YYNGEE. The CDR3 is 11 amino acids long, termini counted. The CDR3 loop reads CASSRQAAEVC.

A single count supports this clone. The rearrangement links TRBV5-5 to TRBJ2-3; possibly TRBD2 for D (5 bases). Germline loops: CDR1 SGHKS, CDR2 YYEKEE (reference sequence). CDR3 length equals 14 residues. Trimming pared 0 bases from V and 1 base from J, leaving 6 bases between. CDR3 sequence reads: CASSLAGGTDTQYF. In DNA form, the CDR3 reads TGTGCCAGCAGCTTGGCCGGGGGCACAGATACGCAGTATTTT.

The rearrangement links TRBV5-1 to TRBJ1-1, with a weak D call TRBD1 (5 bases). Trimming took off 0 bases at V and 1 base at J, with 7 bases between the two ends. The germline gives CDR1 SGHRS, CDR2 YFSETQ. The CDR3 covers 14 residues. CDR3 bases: TGCGCCAGCAGCTTGGAGACAGCGAACACTGAAGCTTTCTTT. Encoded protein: CASSLETANTEAFF.

The CDR3 loop reads CASSPDRRHEQYF. The DNA for the CDR3 is TGTGCCAGCAGCCCCGACAGGCGCCACGAGCAGTACTTC. J is TRBJ2-7 and V is TRBV6-5, with a tentative D call TRBD1 (6 bases). Germline values: CDR1 MNHEY, CDR2 SVGAGI. CDR3 length: 13 amino acids. Trimming removed 6 bases from V and 5 bases from J, with 14 bases in between.

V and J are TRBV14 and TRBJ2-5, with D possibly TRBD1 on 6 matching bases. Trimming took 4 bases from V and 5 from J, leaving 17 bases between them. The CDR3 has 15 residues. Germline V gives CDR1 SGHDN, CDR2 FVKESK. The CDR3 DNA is TGTGCCAGCAGCCTACTTGGGGGCAACGTGGAGACCCAGTACTTC. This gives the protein CASSLLGGNVETQYF.

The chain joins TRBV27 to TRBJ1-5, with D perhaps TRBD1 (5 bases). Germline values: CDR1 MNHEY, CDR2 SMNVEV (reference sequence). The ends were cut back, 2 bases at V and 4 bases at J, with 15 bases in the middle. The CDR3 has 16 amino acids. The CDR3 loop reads CASSLGGRTGNQPQHF. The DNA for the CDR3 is TGTGCCAGCAGTTTAGGGGGTCGTACGGGGAATCAGCCCCAGCATTTT.

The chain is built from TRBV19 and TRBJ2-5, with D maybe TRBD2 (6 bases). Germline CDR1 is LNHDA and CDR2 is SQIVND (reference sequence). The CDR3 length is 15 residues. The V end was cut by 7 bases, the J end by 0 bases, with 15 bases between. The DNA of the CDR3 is TGTGCCAGTACTATGCGGGGAGAGTACCAAGAGACCCAGTACTTC. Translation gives CASTMRGEYQETQYF.

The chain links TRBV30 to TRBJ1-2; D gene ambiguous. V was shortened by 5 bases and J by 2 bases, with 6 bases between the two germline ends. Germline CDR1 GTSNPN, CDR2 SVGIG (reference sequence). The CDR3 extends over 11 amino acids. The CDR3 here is CAWGENYGYTF. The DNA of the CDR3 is TGTGCCTGGGGAGAGAACTATGGCTACACCTTC.

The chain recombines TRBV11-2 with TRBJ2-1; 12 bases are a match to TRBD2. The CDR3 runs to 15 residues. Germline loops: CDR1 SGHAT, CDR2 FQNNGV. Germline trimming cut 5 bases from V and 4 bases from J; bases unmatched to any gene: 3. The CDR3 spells CASSTTSGGYNEQFF. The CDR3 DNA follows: TGTGCCAGCAGCACGACTAGCGGGGGATACAATGAGCAGTTCTTC.

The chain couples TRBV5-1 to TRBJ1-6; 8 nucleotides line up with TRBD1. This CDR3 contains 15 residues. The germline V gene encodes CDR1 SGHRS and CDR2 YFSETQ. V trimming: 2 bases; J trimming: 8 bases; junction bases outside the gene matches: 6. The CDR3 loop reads CASSLVGQGDSPLHF. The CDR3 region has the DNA TGCGCCAGCAGCTTAGTCGGACAGGGTGATTCACCCCTCCACTTT.

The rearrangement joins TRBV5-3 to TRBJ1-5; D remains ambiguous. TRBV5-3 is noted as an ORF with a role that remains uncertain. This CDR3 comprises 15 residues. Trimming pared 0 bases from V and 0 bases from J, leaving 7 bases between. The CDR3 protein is CARSLAGYSNQPQHF. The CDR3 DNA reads TGTGCCAGAAGCTTGGCTGGCTATAGCAATCAGCCCCAGCATTTT.

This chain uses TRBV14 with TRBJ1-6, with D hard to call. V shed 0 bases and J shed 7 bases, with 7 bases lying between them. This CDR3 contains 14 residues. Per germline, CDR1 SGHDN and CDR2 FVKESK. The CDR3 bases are TGTGCCAGCAGCCAAGATCTGGGGAATTCACCCCTCCACTTT. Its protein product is CASSQDLGNSPLHF.

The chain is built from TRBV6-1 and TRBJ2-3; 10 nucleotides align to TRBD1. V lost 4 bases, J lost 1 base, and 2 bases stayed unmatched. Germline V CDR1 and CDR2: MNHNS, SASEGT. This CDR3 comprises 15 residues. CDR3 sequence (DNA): TGTGCCAGCAGTGCCGGGACAGGGGGCACAGATACGCAGTATTTT. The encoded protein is CASSAGTGGTDTQYF.

The CDR3 here is CASSRQGSNQPQHF. The CDR3 DNA follows: TGTGCCAGCAGTAGACAGGGAAGCAATCAGCCCCAGCATTTT. V is TRBV5-4 and J is TRBJ1-5; 7 bases line up with TRBD1. J lost 1 base, V lost 5 bases, and 3 bases had no gene match. The CDR3 contains 14 residues. Per germline, CDR1 SGHNT and CDR2 YYREEE (reference sequence).

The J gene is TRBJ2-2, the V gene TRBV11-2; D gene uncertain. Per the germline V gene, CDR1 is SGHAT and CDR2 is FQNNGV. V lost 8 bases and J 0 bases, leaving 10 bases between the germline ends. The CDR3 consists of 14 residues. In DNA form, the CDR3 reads TGTGCCAGCTCGGGCAGCGCGAACACCGGGGAGCTGTTTTTT. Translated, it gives CASSGSANTGELFF.

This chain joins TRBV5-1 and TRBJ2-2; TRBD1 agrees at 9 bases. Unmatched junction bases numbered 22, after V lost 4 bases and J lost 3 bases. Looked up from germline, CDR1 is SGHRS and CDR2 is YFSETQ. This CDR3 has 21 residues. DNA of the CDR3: TGCGCCAGCAGCCTGGTTTTTGGGGACAGGGATGTTATGGGAGACACCGGGGAGCTGTTTTTT. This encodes CASSLVFGDRDVMGDTGELFF.

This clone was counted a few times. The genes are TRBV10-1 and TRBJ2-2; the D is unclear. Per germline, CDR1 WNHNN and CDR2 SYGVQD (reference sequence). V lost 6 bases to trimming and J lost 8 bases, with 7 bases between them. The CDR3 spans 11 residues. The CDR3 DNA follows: TGCGCCAGCAGGGGAAGTGGGGAGCTGTTTTTT. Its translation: CASRGSGELFF.

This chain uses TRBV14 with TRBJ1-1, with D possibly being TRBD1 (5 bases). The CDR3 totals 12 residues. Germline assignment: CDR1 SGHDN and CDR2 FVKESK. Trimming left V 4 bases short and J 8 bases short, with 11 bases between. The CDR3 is CASSLGVVEAFF. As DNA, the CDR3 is TGTGCCAGCAGCCTAGGGGTTGTAGAAGCTTTCTTT.

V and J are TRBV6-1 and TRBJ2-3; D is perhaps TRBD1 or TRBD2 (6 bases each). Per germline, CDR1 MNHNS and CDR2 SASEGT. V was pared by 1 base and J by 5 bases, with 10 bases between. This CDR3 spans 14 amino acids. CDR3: CASSEGGGKDTQYF. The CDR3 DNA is TGTGCCAGCAGTGAAGGAGGGGGGAAAGATACGCAGTATTTT.

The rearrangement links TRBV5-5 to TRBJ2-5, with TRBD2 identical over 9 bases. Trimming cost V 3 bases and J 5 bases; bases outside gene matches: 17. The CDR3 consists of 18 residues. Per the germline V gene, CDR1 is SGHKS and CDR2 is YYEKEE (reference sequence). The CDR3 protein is CASSYRSGGAPTRETQYF. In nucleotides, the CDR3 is TGTGCCAGCAGCTACCGTAGCGGGGGAGCCCCCACTCGGGAGACCCAGTACTTC.

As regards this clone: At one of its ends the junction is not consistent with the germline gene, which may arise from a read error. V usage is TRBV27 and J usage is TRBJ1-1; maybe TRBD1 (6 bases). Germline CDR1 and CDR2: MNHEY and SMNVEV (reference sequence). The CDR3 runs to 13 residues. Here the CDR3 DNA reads TGTGTCAGCAGTACAAACAGGGCGACTGAAGCTTTCTTT. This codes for CVSSTNRATEAFF.